This T cell receptor (beta chain) was sequenced in a study of cytomegalovirus exposure and HLA in healthy donors listed by TCRdb under 2017. For the study in its entirety: According to an earlier analysis of 550 to 750 of the donors, roughly 180 million T cells yielded roughly 110 million unique TCR beta sequences and 250 to 350 Gb of sequence data. Genome-wide SNP genotypes for about three fifths of the roughly 700 donors were used in a later genetic analysis, which treated that subset as a discovery cohort. The study aimed to test whether signatures of past pathogen exposure could be identified by cataloging public T cell receptors. In a later analysis, previously published TCR beta repertoires from 666 donors were re-analyzed and high-resolution HLA genotyping was added so that TCR occurrence patterns could be studied. To predict cytomegalovirus infection status, the study brought together high-throughput TCR immunosequencing, statistical association of individual TCRs with disease status, and machine learning. The number of typed donors differed by locus: about 620-640 for A, B, C, DRB1 and DQB1; roughly 510 for DQA1; approximately 610 for DPA1; and around 470 for DPB1. Among 300 to 450 genotyped donors of the cohort, an average of about 240,000 unique TCR beta nucleotide sequences were sequenced per donor, roughly 20% of them non-productive. In an earlier analysis of a few hundred of the donors, high-throughput TCR beta sequencing was used to judge whether each TCR beta V gene segment behaved as functional or pseudogenic. Among the approximately 420 genotyped donors, about 83% belonged to the genetic ancestry cluster associated with self-reported Caucasian donors. Because of strong linkage in the cohort, four to six DR-DQ haplotypes were treated as single units for association and clustering. Alongside the repertoire data, information on donor age, sex, ethnicity and CMV serostatus was compiled. In addition to the first cohort of approximately 650 subjects, a separate validation cohort of approximately 130 different subjects was used. Using immunosequencing, the study profiled T cell repertoires from 640 or so subjects and related those repertoires to cytomegalovirus serostatus. HLA typing covered class I and class II loci at four-digit resolution. In the later analysis, no new phenotypic data were used to find candidate immune exposures; instead, reliance was placed on TCR beta sequences and their occurrence across donors. Every repertoire in the discovery cohort had been generated on one and the same sequencing platform. An early release covering roughly 600 HLA-typed donors comprised approximately 300 gigabases of sequencing data and 65 million to 100 million unique TCR sequences. Study-wide conclusions, independent of this receptor: Compared with the approximately 600-donor mean, donors in an Asian-associated ancestry cluster had fewer N-insertions in productive TCRs, according to a later genetic analysis. According to the authors, the approach could potentially be generalized to other disease states and immunological phenotypes. According to a later analysis, TCR association rates differed among HLA loci, with DRB1 alleles showing the most associated TCRs and HLA-C alleles showing the fewest. A further reported finding was that TCR beta sequences accurately predicted the HLA-A and HLA-B alleles for most subjects in the first cohort. Roughly uniform sequencing depth across donors was assumed in presence/absence analyses, although this assumption may not hold. According to a later analysis, most CMV-associated TCR beta chains appeared to be HLA-restricted, and the HLA associations seemed to be driven largely by CMV exposure. A later analysis associated about 17,000 TCR beta sequences with specific HLA alleles at a false discovery rate of 0.05. HLA typing was unavailable for some donors at each locus, so association tests used only the typed subset. Some IMGT-functional V segments, including TRBV6-2 and TRBV6-3, could not be distinguished by the 87-base-pair reads and were therefore excluded. Across donors, most TCR sequences were observed very rarely, whereas some public TCRs were present in many individuals. Correlated functional status among segregating V segments might be attributable to linkage disequilibrium, but an unknown experimental factor could not be ruled out. Immune exposure information for the cohort was limited to CMV serostatus. Several of the top co-occurrence clusters appeared to be linked to parvovirus B19, influenza, CMV and Epstein-Barr virus, according to a later analysis. In vitro tests confirmed that a few of the cytomegalovirus-associated TCR beta chains recognize cytomegalovirus antigens. A later analysis found that HLA-associated TCR beta chains were more clonally expanded and had lower generation probabilities than equally common non-associated chains. A cluster of highly shared sequence variants was judged likely to be a technical artifact of the sequencing pipeline. Cytomegalovirus status was reported to be diagnosed by the classifier with high specificity and sensitivity in both the original and validation cohorts. A later genetic analysis associated a missense DCLRE1C variant with V-gene and J-gene trimming of TCR beta chains, and an independent cohort replicated the association. The cohort was sequenced for TCR beta chains only, and without alpha or paired-chain data the features that could be detected were limited. The earlier analysis of 450 to 700 of the donors excluded fewer than 20 rarely observed V segments, including chromosome 9 orphons, because counts were too low. Assigning TCR associations to individual alleles was difficult when HLA alleles, especially DR and DQ, strongly co-occurred. The study gave a list of 150 to 200 TCR beta chains associated with cytomegalovirus. An earlier analysis of 587 of the donors showed that most TCR beta V segments appeared in productive rearrangements either about 87% or about 30% of the time, which broadly matched IMGT annotations.

Library generation was performed with the immunoSEQ multiplex PCR assay. For the multiplex PCR, a mixture combining 60 forward primers for TCR Vbeta segments and 13 reverse primers for TCR Jbeta segments was used. The CDR3 region of rearranged TCR beta genes was amplified from genomic DNA with a multiplex PCR assay. The amplified TCR beta libraries were sequenced on the Illumina HiSeq System as 87-base-pair reads. From the authors' description of their analysis: In a later analysis, some 80 million unique TCR beta chains were counted across the 650 to 700 repertoires, and roughly 11 million of these chains were shared by at least two donors. A nearest-neighbor algorithm error-corrected the raw reads and collapsed the reads into unique sequences, merging closely related sequences to remove PCR and sequencing errors. CDR3 sequences were aligned to IMGT reference sequences to assign V, D and J gene segments. For a sequence to be retained, a match of at least six nucleotides to both a V gene segment and a J gene segment was required. A rearrangement was called productive if the CDR3 had no stop codons and remained in frame with V and J, and every other rearrangement was called non-productive. CDR3 was defined according to IMGT convention as the region running from the second conserved V-encoded cysteine to the conserved J-encoded phenylalanine. The earlier analysis of a few hundred of the donors excluded sequences that lacked an unambiguous match to a single V gene segment. An earlier analysis of just under 600 of the donors called V segments functional above 56.7% productive rearrangements and segregating when the between-donor standard deviation exceeded 5%. A statistical classification framework was built for diagnosing cytomegalovirus status from the catalog of TCR beta chain sequences. A later analysis assigned V and J genes by comparing TCR nucleotide sequences with IMGT/GENE-DB human TR gene sequences. Using the TCRdist pipeline, a later analysis assigned CDR3 sequences along with most-parsimonious VDJ recombination scenarios. In a later analysis, every TCR beta chain was defined by the combination of its CDR3 amino acid sequence and its V-gene family, and reads without a unique V-gene family were dropped. In a later analysis, some 600 highly shared, low-generation-probability nucleotide sequences were removed to address suspected cross-contamination and a sequencing artifact. A later analysis calculated a clonal expansion index for each public chain from normalized within-repertoire ranks of inferred template counts. In a later analysis, generation probabilities were computed using a VDJ recombination model fitted to out-of-frame rearrangements, and the results were checked against IGoR. In a later analysis, TCR-TCR, TCR-HLA and TCR-CMV co-occurrence was scored with hypergeometric tests, and a repertoire-size bias correction was applied to TCR pairs. In a later analysis, false discovery rates were estimated by permuting HLA or CMV assignments 20 times. In a later analysis, co-occurring TCRs were grouped using DBSCAN, and TCRdist sequence similarity was added for clustering within HLA-allele-positive subsets. Co-occurrence clustering excluded repertoires with fewer than 30,000 or more than 120,000 public chains, plus five with anomalous nucleotide sharing. What TCRdb holds here is the immuneACCESS table cut down to in-frame rearrangements. Part of the clones is not present; checked against another copy, under half of the missing clones reflect an unresolved V gene, and the others are unexplained. V and J calls and clone size are copied from that table; D and trimming were computed from the DNA. A total of over 200,000 clones appear in this sample, 75% to 90% of them only once. Less than 1.2% of the sample is taken by the ten largest.

This clone was observed once. Which antigen it targets is not known. One base away there is no much larger clone; base qualities are not given. V is reduced by 7 bases and J by 1 base, leaving a spacing of 14 bases between them. CDR1 and CDR2, looked up from the germline V gene (reference sequence), are GTSNPN and SVGIG. The CDR3 holds 13 amino acids from the cysteine to the phenylalanine. This entry keeps only the CDR3 DNA: 39 bases, framed from base 1. The cohort consisted of 666 healthy bone marrow donors. At the time of sampling, all cohort members were nominally healthy, though unrecorded immune exposures were likely present. The donor was CMV seronegative and belonged to the group of 350 or so seronegative cohort members. Every donor gave a peripheral blood sample, and the peripheral blood mononuclear cells from that sample were used for TCR beta sequencing. The Qiagen DNeasy Blood Extraction Kit was used to extract genomic DNA from the blood cell samples.

Source material: PBMCs. This TCR came from a young woman in good health and CMV-seronegative. This sequence uses TRBV30 and TRBJ2-7; the D gene is perhaps TRBD1, from 5 matching bases. The CDR3 here reads CAFDEQASYEQYF. The sequenced DNA is TGTGCCTTCGACGAACAGGCGTCCTACGAGCAGTACTTC.